The 22 T cell receptor beta chains in this list originate from one sample, sequenced in a study of blood T cell repertoires in COVID-19. The table came from immunoSEQ multiplex PCR; TCRdb's copy has only in-frame clones and leaves some out. The sample holds fewer than 200,000 clones, about four fifths seen once. Material: PBMCs or T cells enriched from blood (not recorded which). All receptors derive from a woman aged 45 to 65 in a cohort exposed to, infected with or recovered from COVID-19 (not recorded which).

The gene calls are TRBV4-2 and TRBJ1-1; D is unclear. There are 18 residues in the CDR3. Trimming stripped 0 bases from V and 3 bases from J, with 20 bases between. Germline V gene lookup returns CDR1 LGHNA and CDR2 YNFKEQ. The CDR3 nucleotides read TGTGCCAGCAGCCAAGATTTAATGGTCGCGGCGGTGGACACTGAAGCTTTCTTT. It specifies CASSQDLMVAAVDTEAFF.

The genes are TRBV19 and TRBJ1-5; D gene uncertain. CDR1 and CDR2 (germline): LNHDA, SQIVND (reference sequence). Trimming removed 6 bases from V and 1 base from J, with 4 bases in between. The CDR3 spans 12 residues. CDR3 bases: TGTGCCAGTAGCCTAAGCAATCAGCCCCAGCATTTT. Its translation is CASSLSNQPQHF. Variable domain in full (rest from reference TRBV19 and TRBJ1-5): DGGITQSPKYLFRKEGQNVTLSCEQNLNHDAMYWYRQDPGQGLRLIYYSQIVNDFQKGDIAEGYSVSREKKESFPLTVTSAQKNPTAFYLCASSLSNQPQHFGDGTRLSIL.

This clone was observed a single time. V is TRBV6-5 and J is TRBJ1-6; no clear D gene. CDR3 length equals 16 residues. Germline V gene lookup returns CDR1 MNHEY and CDR2 SVGAGI. With 0 bases removed from V and 14 bases from J, the gap between germline ends came to 20 bases. The CDR3, as DNA: TGTGCCAGCAGTTACTCACTAGGAACGGGCCCAATCGCCCTCCACTTT. Translating it yields CASSYSLGTGPIALHF.

The chain employs TRBV6-5 and TRBJ2-5; a weak D match, TRBD2 (6 bases). Trimming removed 8 bases from V and 4 bases from J, with 11 bases in between. The CDR3 is made up of 12 amino acids. Germline CDR1 and CDR2: MNHEY and SVGAGI. The CDR3 DNA reads TGTGCCAGCGGGAGGAGGGGAGAGACCCAGTACTTC. Translated, it gives CASGRRGETQYF.

V is TRBV29-1 and J is TRBJ1-1; D remains unclear. Germline lookup yields CDR1 SQVTM and CDR2 ANQGSEA. The CDR3 has 14 amino acids. V lost 1 base and J 4 bases, leaving 13 bases between the germline ends. The CDR3 loop reads CSVEAQREGTEAFF. The CDR3 DNA sequence: TGCAGCGTTGAAGCCCAAAGGGAGGGCACTGAAGCTTTCTTT.

The chain joins TRBV7-9 to TRBJ2-7; D may be TRBD1 (5 bases). The V and J ends lost 5 bases and 4 bases respectively, with 12 bases between them. Germline assignment: CDR1 SEHNR and CDR2 FQNEAQ (reference sequence). The CDR3 sequence is 13 residues long. CDR3 sequence (DNA): TGTGCCAGCAGCCCCCAGACAGATTACGAGCAGTACTTC. As protein: CASSPQTDYEQYF.

CDR3 DNA sequence: TGTGCCAGTAGTATATCCAAGGGACAGGGGGCAATGGGGAGCAATCAGCCCCAGCATTTT. It yields the protein CASSISKGQGAMGSNQPQHF. The chain combines TRBV19 with TRBJ1-5; 12 bases fit TRBD1. CDR3 length: 20 residues. The germline CDR1 and CDR2 sequences are LNHDA and SQIVND (reference sequence). V trimming: 2 bases; J trimming: 1 base; junction bases outside the gene matches: 12.

This chain uses TRBV6-5 with TRBJ1-3; TRBD1 might be the D (6 bases). The CDR3 runs to 15 residues. In germline, CDR1 is MNHEY, CDR2 SVGAGI. V was clipped by 9 bases and J by 0 bases, with 15 bases between them. CDR3 sequence: CASNSMTGSGNTIYF. CDR3 DNA sequence: TGTGCCAGTAACTCTATGACAGGCTCTGGAAACACCATATATTTT.

The gene calls are TRBV6-6 and TRBJ1-5; 9 positions agree with TRBD1. The V and J ends lost 6 bases and 0 bases, in that order; junction bases with no gene match: 18. The germline V gene encodes CDR1 MNHNY and CDR2 SVGAGI (reference sequence). This CDR3 spans 20 amino acids. CDR3 loop: CASSLERIQGAPYSNQPQHF. CDR3 DNA: TGTGCCAGCAGCTTAGAACGGATACAGGGGGCACCCTATAGCAATCAGCCCCAGCATTTT.

This chain joins TRBV27 and TRBJ2-7, with a weak D call TRBD2 (5 bases). Germline V lookup: CDR1 MNHEY, CDR2 SMNVEV (reference sequence). Trimming removed 4 bases from V and 2 bases from J, with 15 bases in between. CDR3 length equals 15 residues. As DNA, the CDR3 is TGTGCCAGCAGTTCCCTCGGGGTATCTCCCTACGAGCAGTACTTC. Its protein product is CASSSLGVSPYEQYF.

The chain recombines TRBV19 with TRBJ1-1, with 9 bases matching TRBD1. Germline CDR1 LNHDA, CDR2 SQIVND (reference sequence). V lost 6 bases to trimming and J lost 0 bases; unmatched junction nucleotides: 5. This CDR3 contains 15 residues. CDR3 sequence reads: CASRGTGSMNTEAFF. DNA for the CDR3: TGTGCCAGTAGGGGGACAGGGAGTATGAACACTGAAGCTTTCTTT.

The chain combines TRBV6-5 with TRBJ2-3, with 7 positions matching TRBD2. CDR3 size: 13 residues. V shed 6 bases, J shed 3 bases, and the junction held 3 bases outside the gene matches. Germline values: CDR1 MNHEY, CDR2 SVGAGI. This CDR3 is CASRDGGTDTQYF. For the CDR3, the DNA is TGTGCCAGCAGGGACGGGGGGACAGATACGCAGTATTTT.

The chain is built from TRBV19 and TRBJ2-7; the D is unclear. Per the germline V gene, CDR1 is LNHDA and CDR2 is SQIVND (reference sequence). The germline V and J ends were trimmed by 3 bases and 1 base, with 10 bases remaining between them. The CDR3 runs to 14 residues. The CDR3 loop is CASSISVRSYEQYF. For the CDR3, the DNA is TGTGCCAGTAGTATCAGTGTGAGGTCCTACGAGCAGTACTTC.

V is TRBV28 and J is TRBJ1-2; 12 bases fit TRBD1. Trimming removed 5 bases from V and 4 bases from J; junction bases left unmatched: 2. The germline V gene has CDR1 MDHEN and CDR2 SYDVKM. The length of the CDR3 is 14 residues. The CDR3 protein is CASSKGQGAYGYTF. The DNA of the CDR3 is TGTGCCAGCAGTAAGGGACAGGGGGCCTATGGCTACACCTTC.

CDR3 DNA sequence: TGTGCCAGTAGTAGAGCAGGACAGGGGATCACTGAAGCTTTCTTT. Its protein product is CASSRAGQGITEAFF. This chain joins TRBV19 and TRBJ1-1; 9 bases agree with TRBD1. The germline V gene encodes CDR1 LNHDA and CDR2 SQIVND (reference sequence). The V segment lost 4 bases and the J segment 4 bases; nucleotides outside the gene matches: 7. The CDR3 runs 15 residues.

J is TRBJ2-7 and V is TRBV7-2; TRBD1 aligns across 7 bases. Germline V lookup: CDR1 SGHTA, CDR2 FQGNSA. This CDR3 comprises 16 residues. V shed 5 bases, J shed 2 bases, and the junction held 12 bases outside the gene matches. CDR3 bases: TGTGCCAGCAGCCTTAGCCCGGGGACAGTCCCCTACGAGCAGTACTTC. It yields the protein CASSLSPGTVPYEQYF.

The V call is TRBV30, the J call TRBJ1-2; TRBD1 matches at 10 bases. V lost 0 bases and J lost 4; bases outside the gene matches: 2. Germline assignment: CDR1 GTSNPN and CDR2 SVGIG (reference sequence). This CDR3 is 14 amino acids long. The CDR3 coding sequence is TGTGCCTGGAGTGTAGACAGGGGGCCCTATGGCTACACCTTC. This translates into CAWSVDRGPYGYTF.

The gene calls are TRBV15 and TRBJ2-7; D not resolved. CDR1 and CDR2 from the germline V gene are LNHNV and YYDKDF (reference sequence). V shed 11 bases and J shed 2 bases, with 19 bases lying between them. The CDR3 runs 14 residues. This chain's CDR3 is CAASRRLGPYEQYF. The CDR3 DNA is TGTGCCGCCTCCCGGCGGCTTGGTCCCTACGAGCAGTACTTC. Using reference TRBV15 and TRBJ2-7 for the parts outside the CDR3, the full variable domain is DAMVIQNPRYQVTQFGKPVTLSCSQTLNHNVMYWYQQKSSQAPKLLFHYYDKDFNNEADTPDNFQSRRPNTSFCFLDIRSPGLGDTAMYLCAASRRLGPYEQYFGPGTRLTVT.

This clone was recorded only once. The chain couples TRBV4-2 to TRBJ2-7; a weak D match, TRBD2 (7 bases). Trimming removed 0 bases from V and 9 bases from J, with 18 bases in between. The CDR3 covers 15 residues. Germline V gene data show CDR1 as LGHNA and CDR2 as YNFKEQ. The DNA of the CDR3 is TGTGCCAGCAGCCAAGACTCTGTAGGGGGAGGGGGGCAGTACTTC. Protein: CASSQDSVGGGGQYF.

The table lists this clone with a count of one. Other DNA variants within this sample encode the same CDR3. As DNA, the CDR3 is TGTGCCAGCAGCCGCCGCCTAGCGGGGGACCTCACAGATACGCAGTATTTT. Translation gives CASSRRLAGDLTDTQYF. The rearrangement links TRBV3-1 (or the pseudogene TRBV3-2) to TRBJ2-3; TRBD2 aligns across 10 bases. With V trimmed by 4 bases and J by 2 bases, 9 bases remained unmatched. The CDR3 extends over 17 amino acids. Germline loops: CDR1 LGHDT, CDR2 YNNKEL (reference sequence).

The V and J genes are TRBV2 and TRBJ2-5; TRBD2 aligns across 16 bases. Germline loops: CDR1 SNHLY, CDR2 FYNNEI. The ends lost 4 bases at V and 5 bases at J; junction bases unmatched: 4. The CDR3 runs 16 residues. The CDR3 region has the DNA TGTGCCAGCAGTGGGGGACTAGCGGGAGGGCCCGAGACCCAGTACTTC. The encoded protein is CASSGGLAGGPETQYF.

The chain couples TRBV18 to TRBJ1-2, with unresolved D. Trimming removed 4 bases at V and 4 bases at J, with 16 bases between. Germline CDR1 is KGHSH and CDR2 is LQKENI. The CDR3 runs to 15 residues. For the CDR3, the DNA is TGTGCCAGCTCACGAGGAGAGGGTGGGGTCTATGGCTACACCTTC. Its protein is CASSRGEGGVYGYTF.